The clone carrying this T cell receptor beta chain was seen many times. V was cut by 0 bases and J by 10 bases, with 19 bases left in between. The germline gives CDR1 LGHDT, CDR2 YNNKEL (reference sequence). The CDR3 is 16 amino acids. This entry comes from a study of identical twins. Template switching created a universal primer site, and the cDNA included unique molecular identifiers. TCRdb re-derived calls from the 5' RACE reads in MiXCR, one entry per CDR3 protein. The profile shows 220,000 or so distinct CDR3 sequences, around 6.6% of them singletons. These data are also associated with another study on yellow fever vaccine responses in identical twins.

Sequences were obtained from memory (CD45RO+) T cells sorted from blood. The V call is TRBV3-1, the J call TRBJ2-1, with unresolved D. This sequence was found in a young woman in good health. CDR3 loop: CASSQDTPALSQEQFF. The CDR3 coding sequence is TGTGCCAGCAGCCAAGATACACCCGCCCTTTCCCAGGAGCAGTTCTTC.